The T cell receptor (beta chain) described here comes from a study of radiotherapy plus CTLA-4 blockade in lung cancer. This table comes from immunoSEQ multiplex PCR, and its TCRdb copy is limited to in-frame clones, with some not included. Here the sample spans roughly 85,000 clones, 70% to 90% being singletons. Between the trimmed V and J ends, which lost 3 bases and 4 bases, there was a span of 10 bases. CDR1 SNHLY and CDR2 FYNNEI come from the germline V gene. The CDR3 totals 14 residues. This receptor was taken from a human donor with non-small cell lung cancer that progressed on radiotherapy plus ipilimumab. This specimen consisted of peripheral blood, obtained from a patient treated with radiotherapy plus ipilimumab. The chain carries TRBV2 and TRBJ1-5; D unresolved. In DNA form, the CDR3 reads TGTGCCAGCAGTGAGGAGGGTGTGAATCAGCCCCAGCATTTT. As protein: CASSEEGVNQPQHF.